Listed below are T cell receptor beta chains from one sample, sequenced in a study of control samples from healthy donors and cancer patients. The assay was immunoSEQ multiplex PCR, and TCRdb's table has in-frame clones only and misses some. Altogether 65,000 to 80,000 clones are present, approximately 90% being singletons, with the ten largest covering roughly 2%. Sample: PBMCs. These receptors were taken from a woman in her fifties or sixties with head and neck cancer. CDR3s include the opening cysteine and the closing phenylalanine or tryptophan. A D gene is named only where the DNA matches it firmly. The listing skips clone size in some rows; elsewhere it reads once, few, many or a size class.

d_call clone_size v_call cdr3_aa
TRBD1 - TRBV5-4 CASSLAGQASGSYEQYF
- - TRBV9 CASSVGAVLNSYEQYF
- once TRBV25-1 CASSHRKTNEKLFF
- - TRBV15 CATSRDNGADTQYF
- - TRBV5-5 CASSGGHRGQETQYF
TRBD2 - TRBV5-4 CASSAKSGNFGEQFF
- - TRBV24-1 CATSAGLGYEQYF
- - TRBV25-1 CASSDRGGLIEKLFF
- - TRBV5-1 CASRKQGSDTGELFF
TRBD2 - TRBV5-1 CASSSKVTSGSSYEQFF
- - TRBV30 CAWSVRGAGNYGYTF
- - TRBV30 CAWSTPGTYGWAEETQYF
- - TRBV18 CASSPPGGNSPLHF
TRBD2 - TRBV7-2 CASSTTSADTQYF
- - TRBV30 CAWSTGSGYTF
- few TRBV21-1 CASSKVTNYGYTF
- once TRBV28 CASSGGQGAWETQYF
- - TRBV5-6 CASSFPFVDTQYF
- - TRBV6-6 CASTSPGRLTEAFF
TRBD2 - TRBV7-2 CASSLVATSGSNTGELFF
- - TRBV13 CASSLELPSPDTQYF
TRBD2 - TRBV5-4 CASRLAGGPTDTQYF
- - TRBV19 CASAAGGNQPQHF
- - TRBV19 CASYRRAVPGELFF
TRBD1 - TRBV5-4 CASSSAGTGSYEQYF
TRBD1 - TRBV5-4 CASTPGQNTDTQYF
- - TRBV7-8 CASSFRVDEQFF
- - TRBV27 CASRSPGLTYEQYF
- - TRBV7-9 CASALRLAKYNEQFF
- - TRBV19 CASEEFLGGTDTQYF
- - TRBV18 CASAKGGRGDSNQPQHF
TRBD1 - TRBV5-1 CASSLEGASDQPQHF
- - TRBV5-1 CASSQRWQTYEQYF
TRBD2 - TRBV5-1 CASSVAGSADTQYF
- - TRBV5-4 CASSLIRLRDGPVYEQYF
- - TRBV12-3/TRBV12-4 CASSLVGTGELFF
TRBD1 - TRBV6-1 CASSGQTGQGTYEQYF
- - TRBV9 CASSVSTTSETQYF
TRBD2 - TRBV7-2 CASSFSGMQYYEQYF
- - TRBV7-9 CARRINTIYF
- - TRBV28 CASSPSKSDSPLHF
TRBD1 - TRBV19 CASSIHNRGMNTEAFF
TRBD2 - TRBV11-2 CASSQGLAEETQYF
TRBD1 - TRBV27 CASSINRGPSTDTQYF
TRBD1 - TRBV6-6 CASSKGQGGGNTIYF
TRBD1 - TRBV19 CASSRDRGRNYGYTF
- - TRBV19 CASSRDRTYNEQFF
TRBD1 - TRBV5-1 CASSLTGSGNTIYF
- - TRBV7-2 CASSKLVGSTEAFF
- - TRBV4-1 CASSQELVGAKNIQYF
TRBD1 once TRBV6-4 CASSPQGVASGANVLTF
- - TRBV4-1 CASSHDHLNEKLFF
- - TRBV4-1 CASSRAPGTTNEKLFF
- - TRBV18 CASSPEPDTNYGYTF